The T cell receptor (beta chain) under discussion was sequenced for a study of shared clonotypes between healthy human individuals. Terminally differentiated effector memory CD45RA+ cells were excluded from the naive CD8 cells, which were CD45RO-negative and positively selected for CCR7. Produced via immunoSEQ multiplex PCR; TCRdb's table is partial and in-frame only. The sample carries around 2.1 million clones, 93% recorded once. J gave up 8 bases and V 4 bases, and 10 bases lay outside the gene matches. This CDR3 comprises 15 residues. Germline-derived CDR1 and CDR2 are SGHKS and YYEKEE (reference sequence).

This chain connects TRBV5-5 to TRBJ2-1, with 9 bases that match TRBD2. Sequencing was carried out using naive CD8+ T cells from PBMCs. The sequence derives from a man younger than 35 in good health. Some clones in this sample may be carry-over from other donors' samples. This chain's CDR3 is CASSIAGDPGYEQFF. As DNA, the CDR3 is TGTGCCAGCAGCATAGCGGGAGACCCTGGGTATGAGCAGTTCTTC.